Following are 24 T cell receptor beta chains from one sample sequenced in a study of control samples from healthy donors and cancer patients. Produced via immunoSEQ multiplex PCR; TCRdb's table is partial and in-frame only. The sample has about 410,000 clones, 80% to 95% seen once; the top ten hold 6% to 7%. Material for sequencing was PBMCs. The receptor source for this set is a man aged 35-49 years with head and neck cancer.

The CDR3 region is CSASGVWTGELFF. The CDR3 DNA reads as TGCAGTGCTAGTGGTGTCTGGACCGGGGAGCTGTTTTTT. The chain uses TRBV20-1 and TRBJ2-2; D ambiguous. Germline V gene lookup returns CDR1 DFQATT and CDR2 SNEGSKA (reference sequence). The germline V and J ends were trimmed by 3 bases and 5 bases, with 10 bases remaining between them. The CDR3 consists of 13 residues.

This clone came up once. The chain combines TRBV30 with TRBJ1-1; tentatively, D is TRBD1 (5 bases). The CDR3 sequence is 12 residues long. Germline V lookup: CDR1 GTSNPN, CDR2 SVGIG (reference sequence). V was trimmed by 5 bases and J by 6 bases, leaving 13 bases between them. The CDR3 region is CAWDLGDAEAFF. CDR3 coding DNA: TGTGCCTGGGACCTGGGGGACGCTGAAGCTTTCTTT. The full variable domain, its missing parts supplied by reference TRBV30 and TRBJ1-1, is SQTIHQWPATLVQPVGSPLSLECTVEGTSNPNLYWYRQAAGRGLQLLFYSVGIGQISSEVPQNLSASRPQDRQFILSSKKLLLSDSGFYLCAWDLGDAEAFFGQGTRLTVV.

The chain combines TRBV3-1 (or the pseudogene TRBV3-2) with TRBJ1-6, with D maybe TRBD1 (5 bases). This CDR3 is 16 amino acids long. Trimming removed 5 bases from V and 7 bases from J, with 18 bases in between. CDR1 and CDR2 (germline): LGHDT, YNNKEL (reference sequence). The CDR3 sequence is CASSSRGEGPNSPLHF. The CDR3 nucleotides are TGTGCCAGCAGCTCACGGGGGGAGGGACCGAATTCACCCCTCCACTTT.

V is TRBV2 and J is TRBJ2-5, with TRBD1 matching over 9 bases. The germline V gene encodes CDR1 SNHLY and CDR2 FYNNEI. The J segment lost 5 bases and the V segment lost 3 bases, leaving 7 bases of the junction unmatched. The CDR3 has 15 amino acids. As DNA, the CDR3 is TGTGCCAGCAGTGATATGGGACAGGGAGTTGAGACCCAGTACTTC. Amino acids: CASSDMGQGVETQYF. Filled out from reference TRBV2 and TRBJ2-5, the complete variable domain reads EPEVTQTPSHQVTQMGQEVILRCVPISNHLYFYWYRQILGQKVEFLVSFYNNEISEKSEIFDDQFSVERPDGSNFTLKIRSTKLEDSAMYFCASSDMGQGVETQYFGPGTRLLVL.

This chain uses TRBV27 with TRBJ1-1; a weak D match, TRBD1 (6 bases). Germline CDR1 reads MNHEY; CDR2 reads SMNVEV (reference sequence). Trimming removed 3 bases from V and 4 bases from J, with 15 bases in between. The CDR3 has 15 residues. CDR3: CASSFNRVGATEAFF. DNA of the CDR3: TGTGCCAGCAGTTTCAACAGGGTAGGCGCCACTGAAGCTTTCTTT.

The table lists this clone with a few counts. V gene TRBV27 combines with J gene TRBJ1-2; D is ambiguous. Germline assignment: CDR1 MNHEY and CDR2 SMNVEV (reference sequence). The CDR3 is 16 residues long. The V end was cut by 3 bases, the J end by 2 bases, with 16 bases between. The CDR3 loop is CASSFHGQSGNYGYTF. For the CDR3, the DNA is TGTGCCAGCAGTTTCCATGGGCAGTCGGGGAACTATGGCTACACCTTC.

V and J are TRBV28 and TRBJ1-2; D possibly corresponds to TRBD1 (5 bases). This CDR3 spans 15 amino acids. CDR1 and CDR2 from the germline V gene are MDHEN and SYDVKM. The ends were cut back, 2 bases at V and 8 bases at J, with 18 bases in the middle. This chain's CDR3 is CASSLISRDGRGYTF. The CDR3 DNA reads as TGTGCCAGCAGTTTAATCTCCAGGGATGGACGCGGCTACACCTTC.

The rearrangement links TRBV7-3 to TRBJ1-1; 7 bases line up with TRBD1. Germline assignment: CDR1 SGHTA and CDR2 FQGTGA. The ends lost 4 bases at V and 8 bases at J; junction bases unmatched: 7. The CDR3 is 13 residues long. This CDR3 is CASSSEGAREAFF. CDR3 coding DNA: TGTGCCAGCAGCTCGGAGGGGGCGAGGGAAGCTTTCTTT.

Here the CDR3 reads CASSFTGGPQETQYF. DNA for the CDR3: TGTGCCAGCAGCTTCACGGGAGGGCCTCAGGAGACCCAGTACTTC. The chain carries TRBV7-9 and TRBJ2-5; 8 bases are a match to TRBD2. Trimming cost V 3 bases and J 5 bases; bases outside gene matches: 8. Germline CDR1 reads SEHNR; CDR2 reads FQNEAQ (reference sequence). The length of the CDR3 is 15 residues.

This chain connects TRBV7-9 to TRBJ1-1; TRBD1 matches 9 bases. J lost 1 base, V lost 3 bases, and 3 bases had no gene match. Germline CDR1 and CDR2: SEHNR and FQNEAQ (reference sequence). This CDR3 has 15 residues. In nucleotides, the CDR3 is TGTGCCAGCAGCTTCCCGGGACAGGGGAACACTGAAGCTTTCTTT. Translating it yields CASSFPGQGNTEAFF. Looking up the rest from reference TRBV7-9 and TRBJ1-1 gives the full variable domain: DTGVSQNPRHKITKRGQNVTFRCDPISEHNRLYWYRQTLGQGPEFLTYFQNEAQLEKSRLLSDRFSAERPKGSFSTLEIQRTEQGDSAMYLCASSFPGQGNTEAFFGQGTRLTVV.

This clone was counted a few times. The rearrangement joins TRBV30 to TRBJ1-4; TRBD1 agrees at 9 bases. The length of the CDR3 is 14 residues. With V trimmed by 4 bases and J by 14 bases, 14 bases remained unmatched. CDR1 and CDR2 (germline): GTSNPN, SVGIG (reference sequence). CDR3 sequence reads: CAWNRDRGFSRLFF. DNA for the CDR3: TGTGCCTGGAACCGAGACAGGGGGTTTAGCAGGCTGTTTTTT.

The chain combines TRBV5-5 with TRBJ1-1; D ambiguous. Trimming took 2 bases from V and 1 from J, leaving 6 bases between them. The CDR3 sequence is 13 residues long. Per the germline V gene, CDR1 is SGHKS and CDR2 is YYEKEE (reference sequence). The CDR3 DNA reads as TGTGCCAGCAGCTTATTGGGGAACACTGAAGCTTTCTTT. This gives the protein CASSLLGNTEAFF.

J is TRBJ2-1 and V is TRBV2; 7 bases agree with TRBD1. V lost 6 bases and J lost 15; bases outside the gene matches: 23. The CDR3 sequence is 16 residues long. Germline assignment: CDR1 SNHLY and CDR2 FYNNEI. The CDR3 sequence is CASSKTGERTSGFRFF. The CDR3, as DNA: TGTGCCAGCAGCAAAACAGGGGAACGCACCTCTGGGTTTCGGTTCTTC.

The chain links TRBV28 to TRBJ1-2, with D perhaps TRBD1 (5 bases). Germline CDR1 and CDR2: MDHEN and SYDVKM. Trimming took off 6 bases at V and 4 bases at J, with 15 bases between the two ends. The CDR3 runs to 14 residues. The CDR3 DNA sequence: TGTGCCAGCAGCCCTACAGGCCTAAGCTATGGCTACACCTTC. This gives the protein CASSPTGLSYGYTF.

The table lists this clone with a few counts. V usage is TRBV3-1 (or the pseudogene TRBV3-2) and J usage is TRBJ1-1, with no clear D. The CDR3 spans 12 residues. Germline V CDR1 and CDR2: LGHDT, YNNKEL (reference sequence). V lost 3 bases to trimming and J lost 4 bases, with 6 bases between them. The DNA for the CDR3 is TGTGCCAGCAGCCAGGGCAGCACTGAAGCTTTCTTT. As protein: CASSQGSTEAFF.

The chain carries TRBV11-2 and TRBJ2-7; possible D gene TRBD1, 6 bases. Trimming cost V 3 bases and J 3 bases, with 15 bases left between them. The CDR3 length is 15 residues. Germline values: CDR1 SGHAT, CDR2 FQNNGV. The CDR3 here is CASSFRDIPYYEQYF. DNA of the CDR3: TGTGCCAGCAGCTTTAGGGACATCCCATACTACGAGCAGTACTTC. Full variable domain (rest looked up from reference TRBV11-2 and TRBJ2-7): EAGVAQSPRYKIIEKRQSVAFWCNPISGHATLYWYQQILGQGPKLLIQFQNNGVVDDSQLPKDRFSAERLKGVDSTLKIQPAKLEDSAVYLCASSFRDIPYYEQYFGPGTRLTVT.

The chain links TRBV28 to TRBJ2-1; D unclear. Germline loops: CDR1 MDHEN, CDR2 SYDVKM. CDR3 length: 14 residues. The germline V and J ends were trimmed by 7 bases and 0 bases, with 10 bases remaining between them. CDR3 bases: TGTGCCAGCATCGGGTCACGCTCCTACAATGAGCAGTTCTTC. As protein: CASIGSRSYNEQFF.

This CDR3 reads CASSPSGWGLYEQYF. CDR3 nucleotides: TGTGCCAGCAGCCCCTCTGGGTGGGGATTGTACGAGCAGTACTTC. The V gene is TRBV7-9, the J gene TRBJ2-7, with D uncertain. Germline values: CDR1 SEHNR, CDR2 FQNEAQ (reference sequence). The CDR3 covers 15 residues. Between the trimmed V and J ends, which lost 5 bases and 4 bases, there was a span of 18 bases.

J is TRBJ1-4 and V is TRBV15, with D unclear. The CDR3 has 16 residues. CDR1 and CDR2 (germline): LNHNV, YYDKDF (reference sequence). Trimming took 2 bases from V and 0 from J, leaving 10 bases between them. The CDR3 loop reads CATSRTPGATNEKLFF. CDR3 DNA sequence: TGTGCCACCAGCAGAACACCAGGTGCAACTAATGAAAAACTGTTTTTT.

The chain couples TRBV10-3 to TRBJ2-1; TRBD1 might be the D (5 bases). CDR3 length equals 12 residues. Trimming removed 11 bases at V and 4 bases at J, with 12 bases between. Germline CDR1 ENHRY, CDR2 SYGVKD. CDR3 sequence reads: CASATVYNEQFF. The CDR3 nucleotides are TGTGCCTCCGCGACAGTGTACAATGAGCAGTTCTTC.

This chain's CDR3 is CAIRGGLAVDTQYF. The CDR3 nucleotides are TGTGCCATCAGAGGTGGGCTAGCGGTAGATACGCAGTATTTT. The J gene is TRBJ2-3, the V gene TRBV10-3; 7 positions match TRBD2. This CDR3 spans 14 amino acids. CDR1 is ENHRY, CDR2 SYGVKD, per germline. The ends lost 6 bases at V and 5 bases at J; junction bases unmatched: 8.

J is TRBJ2-2 and V is TRBV15, with D tentatively TRBD2 (5 bases). CDR3 length: 18 amino acids. V lost 1 base and J 4 bases, leaving 19 bases between the germline ends. Germline CDR1 LNHNV, CDR2 YYDKDF (reference sequence). CDR3 bases: TGTGCCACCAGCAGAGTATACGGGGTGACCTACTTCACCGGGGAGCTGTTTTTT. Translated, it gives CATSRVYGVTYFTGELFF. Variable domain in full (rest from reference TRBV15 and TRBJ2-2): DAMVIQNPRYQVTQFGKPVTLSCSQTLNHNVMYWYQQKSSQAPKLLFHYYDKDFNNEADTPDNFQSRRPNTSFCFLDIRSPGLGDTAMYLCATSRVYGVTYFTGELFFGEGSRLTVL.

The V and J genes are TRBV10-2 and TRBJ1-5; TRBD1 matches 8 bases. Germline values: CDR1 WSHSY, CDR2 SAAADI. After removal of 3 bases from V and 7 bases from J, the junction contained 8 bases not matched to a gene. This CDR3 comprises 15 residues. CDR3 sequence: CASSDFNRGGQPQHF. The DNA for the CDR3 is TGCGCCAGCAGTGATTTTAACAGGGGGGGCCAGCCCCAGCATTTT.

The chain uses TRBV11-1 and TRBJ1-1; D unclear. Germline assignment: CDR1 SGHAT and CDR2 FQDESV (reference sequence). V gave up 2 bases and J gave up 5 bases, with 15 bases separating them. CDR3 size: 15 residues. CDR3 region: CASSLSPDGDTEAFF. CDR3 coding DNA: TGTGCCAGCAGCTTATCTCCTGACGGGGATACTGAAGCTTTCTTT.